Sequencing of this T cell receptor (beta chain) was carried out in a study of persistence of HIV-infected CD4 T cells. Whole-study context: Donors had been on suppressive ART for a median of roughly eight years. Study-wide results and limits: Within sorted populations, more oligoclonal TCRs accompanied more oligoclonal proviruses.

Cells were stimulated with CMV-infected fibroblast lysates at 10 ug/mL. CD40L/CD69 double-negative CD45RO-high memory CD4+ T cells were collected. CD8+ T cells were removed from PBMCs prior to stimulation. This clone was seen a single time. The target antigen is unknown. Sequencing used immunoSEQ version 4 in survey mode. Profiled with immunoSEQ multiplex PCR; TCRdb holds only in-frame clones, not every one. The sample consists of 30,000 to 35,000 clones, 82% of them appearing once. Germline CDR1 and CDR2: LGHNA and YSLEER. The CDR3 extends over 13 amino acids. Trimming removed 0 bases from V and 0 bases from J, with 2 bases in between.

This sequence was found in an adult man with HIV who was CMV-seropositive. The sequences come from CD4+ T cells sorted from PBMCs after roughly 17-hour stimulation, collected from a patient who received antiretroviral therapy. The chain links TRBV4-3 to TRBJ1-1; D not certain. CDR3 DNA: TGCGCCAGCAGCCAAGACCTGAACACTGAAGCTTTCTTT. Protein: CASSQDLNTEAFF.